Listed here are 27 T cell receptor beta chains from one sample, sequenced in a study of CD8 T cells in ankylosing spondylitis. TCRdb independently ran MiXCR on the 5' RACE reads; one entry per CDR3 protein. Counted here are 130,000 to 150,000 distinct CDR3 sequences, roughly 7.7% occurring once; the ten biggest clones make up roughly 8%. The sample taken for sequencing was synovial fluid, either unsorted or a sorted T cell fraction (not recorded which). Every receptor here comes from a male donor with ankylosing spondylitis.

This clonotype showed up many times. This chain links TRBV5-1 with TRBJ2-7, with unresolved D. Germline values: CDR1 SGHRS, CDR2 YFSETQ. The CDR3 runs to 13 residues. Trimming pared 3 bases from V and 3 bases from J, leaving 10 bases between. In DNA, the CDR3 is TGCGCCAGCAGCTCCCCCGGGTTCTACGAGCAGTACTTC. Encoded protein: CASSSPGFYEQYF.

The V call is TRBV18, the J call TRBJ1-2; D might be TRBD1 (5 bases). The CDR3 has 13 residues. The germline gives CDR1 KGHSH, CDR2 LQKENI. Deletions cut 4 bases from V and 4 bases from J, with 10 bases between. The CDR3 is CASSQDRVYGYTF. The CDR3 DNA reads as TGTGCCAGCTCACAAGACAGAGTCTATGGCTACACCTTC.

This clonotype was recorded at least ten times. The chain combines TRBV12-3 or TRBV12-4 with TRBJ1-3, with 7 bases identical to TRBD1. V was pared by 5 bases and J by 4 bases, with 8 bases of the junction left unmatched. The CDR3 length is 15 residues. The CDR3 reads CASSETGVNGNTIYF. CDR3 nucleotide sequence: TGTGCCAGCAGTGAAACAGGGGTGAACGGAAACACCATATATTTT.

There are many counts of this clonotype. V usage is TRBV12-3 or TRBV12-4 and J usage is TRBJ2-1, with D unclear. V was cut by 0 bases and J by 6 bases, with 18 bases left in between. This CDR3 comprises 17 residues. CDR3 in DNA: TGTGCCAGCAGTTTAGCGGGTAGGGTAAGAATTCTCAATGAGCAGTTCTTC. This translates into CASSLAGRVRILNEQFF.

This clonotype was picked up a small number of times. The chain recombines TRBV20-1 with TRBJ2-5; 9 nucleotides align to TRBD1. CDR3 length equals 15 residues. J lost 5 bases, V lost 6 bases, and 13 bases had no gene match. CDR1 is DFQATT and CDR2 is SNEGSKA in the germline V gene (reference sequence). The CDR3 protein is CSAVGQGTARETQYF. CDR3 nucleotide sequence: TGCAGTGCGGTGGGACAGGGCACCGCACGGGAGACCCAGTACTTC.

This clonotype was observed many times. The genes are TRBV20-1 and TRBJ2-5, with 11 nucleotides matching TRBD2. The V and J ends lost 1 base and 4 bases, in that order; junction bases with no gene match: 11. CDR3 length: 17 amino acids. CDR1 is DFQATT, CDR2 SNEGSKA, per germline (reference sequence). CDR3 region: CSARGIAGGTFIETQYF. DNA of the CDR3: TGCAGTGCTAGAGGCATAGCGGGAGGGACATTTATAGAGACCCAGTACTTC.

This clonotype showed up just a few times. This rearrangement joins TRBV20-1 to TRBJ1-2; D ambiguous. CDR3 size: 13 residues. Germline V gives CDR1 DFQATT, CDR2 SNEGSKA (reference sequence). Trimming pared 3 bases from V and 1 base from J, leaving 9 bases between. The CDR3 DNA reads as TGCAGTGCTAGTGATGGCATTAACTATGGCTACACCTTC. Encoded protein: CSASDGINYGYTF.

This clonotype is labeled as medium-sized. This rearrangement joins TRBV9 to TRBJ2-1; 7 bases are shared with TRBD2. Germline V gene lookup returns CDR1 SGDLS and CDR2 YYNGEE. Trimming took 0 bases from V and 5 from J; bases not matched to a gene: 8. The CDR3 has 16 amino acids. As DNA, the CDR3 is TGTGCCAGCAGCGTAGCAGGCGGGAGTACGAACAATGAGCAGTTCTTC. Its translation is CASSVAGGSTNNEQFF.

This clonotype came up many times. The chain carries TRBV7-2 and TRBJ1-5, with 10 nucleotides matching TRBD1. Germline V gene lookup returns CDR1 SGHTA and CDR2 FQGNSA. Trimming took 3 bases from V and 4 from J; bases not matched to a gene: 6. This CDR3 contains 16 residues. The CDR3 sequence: CASSFSGGQGNQPQHF. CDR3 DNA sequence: TGTGCCAGCAGCTTTTCAGGGGGACAGGGGAATCAGCCCCAGCATTTT.

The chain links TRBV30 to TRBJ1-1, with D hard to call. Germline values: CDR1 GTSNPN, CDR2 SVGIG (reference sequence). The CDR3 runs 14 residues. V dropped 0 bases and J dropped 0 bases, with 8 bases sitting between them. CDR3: CAWSVGLLNTEAFF. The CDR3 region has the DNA TGTGCCTGGAGTGTCGGACTGCTGAACACTGAAGCTTTCTTT.

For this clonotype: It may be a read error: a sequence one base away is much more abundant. The CDR3 DNA sequence: TGTGCCAGCAGTTTATACAGGGGCACTGACTGGGCCAACGTCCTGACTTTC. It yields the protein CASSLYRGTDWANVLTF. The genes are TRBV12-3 or TRBV12-4 and TRBJ2-6; 7 nucleotides line up with TRBD1. J was trimmed by 5 bases and V by 2 bases; bases with no gene match: 9. This CDR3 has 17 amino acids.

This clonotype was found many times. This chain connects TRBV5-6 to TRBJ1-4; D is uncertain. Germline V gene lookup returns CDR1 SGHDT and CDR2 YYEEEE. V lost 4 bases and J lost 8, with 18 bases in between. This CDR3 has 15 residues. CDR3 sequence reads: CASSLRGNGLEKLFF. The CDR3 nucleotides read TGTGCCAGCAGCCTGCGGGGAAACGGATTGGAAAAACTGTTTTTT.

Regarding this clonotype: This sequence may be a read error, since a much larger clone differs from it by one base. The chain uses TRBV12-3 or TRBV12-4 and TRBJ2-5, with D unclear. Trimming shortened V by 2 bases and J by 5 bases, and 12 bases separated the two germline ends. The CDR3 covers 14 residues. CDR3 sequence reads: CASSLRSIEETQYF. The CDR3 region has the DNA TGTGCCAGCAGTTTACGGAGCATCGAGGAGACCCAGTACTTC.

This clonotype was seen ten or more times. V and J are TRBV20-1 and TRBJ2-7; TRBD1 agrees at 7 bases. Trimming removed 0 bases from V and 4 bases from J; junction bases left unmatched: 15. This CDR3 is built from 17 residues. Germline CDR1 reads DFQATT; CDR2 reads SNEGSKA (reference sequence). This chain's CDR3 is CSARDPRLRQGRYEQYF. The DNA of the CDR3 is TGCAGTGCTAGAGATCCCCGACTCAGACAGGGAAGGTACGAGCAGTACTTC.

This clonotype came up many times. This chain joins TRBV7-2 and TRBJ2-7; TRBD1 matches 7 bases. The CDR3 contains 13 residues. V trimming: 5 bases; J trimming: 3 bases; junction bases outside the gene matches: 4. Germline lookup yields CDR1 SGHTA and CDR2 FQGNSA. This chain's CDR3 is CASSRDRGYEQYF. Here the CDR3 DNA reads TGTGCCAGCAGCCGGGACAGAGGCTACGAGCAGTACTTC.

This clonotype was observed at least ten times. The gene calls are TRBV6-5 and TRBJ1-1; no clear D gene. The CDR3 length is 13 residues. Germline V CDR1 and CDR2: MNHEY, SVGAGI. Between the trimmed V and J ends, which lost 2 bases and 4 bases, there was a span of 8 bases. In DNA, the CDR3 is TGTGCCAGCAGTTACGGGCAGATCACTGAAGCTTTCTTT. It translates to CASSYGQITEAFF.

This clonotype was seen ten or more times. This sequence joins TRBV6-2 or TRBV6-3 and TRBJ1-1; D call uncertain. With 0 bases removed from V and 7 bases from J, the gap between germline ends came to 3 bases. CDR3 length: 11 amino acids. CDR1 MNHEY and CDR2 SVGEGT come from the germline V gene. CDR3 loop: CASSYSREAFF. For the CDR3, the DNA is TGTGCCAGCAGTTACTCCCGTGAAGCTTTCTTT.

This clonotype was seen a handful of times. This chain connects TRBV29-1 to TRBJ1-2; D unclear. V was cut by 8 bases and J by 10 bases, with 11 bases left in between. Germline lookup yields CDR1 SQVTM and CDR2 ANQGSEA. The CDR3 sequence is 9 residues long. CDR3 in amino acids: CSPAVVYTF. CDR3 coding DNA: TGCAGCCCTGCTGTTGTCTACACCTTC.

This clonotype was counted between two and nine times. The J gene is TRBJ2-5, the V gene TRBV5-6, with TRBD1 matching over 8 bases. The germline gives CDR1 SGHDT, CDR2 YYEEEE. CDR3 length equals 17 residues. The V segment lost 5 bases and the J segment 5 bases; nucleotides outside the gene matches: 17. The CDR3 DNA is TGTGCCAGCAGAACCACCAGACAGGGGCCGACGGTGGAGACCCAGTACTTC. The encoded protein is CASRTTRQGPTVETQYF.

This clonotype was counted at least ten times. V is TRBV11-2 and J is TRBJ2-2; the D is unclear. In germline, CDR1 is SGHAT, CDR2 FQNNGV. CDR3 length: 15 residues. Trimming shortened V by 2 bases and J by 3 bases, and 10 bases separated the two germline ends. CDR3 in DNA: TGTGCCAGCAGCTTACGATCTAGATACACCGGGGAGCTGTTTTTT. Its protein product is CASSLRSRYTGELFF.

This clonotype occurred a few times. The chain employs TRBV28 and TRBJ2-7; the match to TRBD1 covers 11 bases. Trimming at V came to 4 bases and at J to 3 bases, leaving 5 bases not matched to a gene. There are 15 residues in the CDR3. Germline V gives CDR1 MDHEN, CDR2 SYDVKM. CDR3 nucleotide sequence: TGTGCCAGCAGTTCCTCCGGGACAGGGGGCTACGAGCAGTACTTC. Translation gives CASSSSGTGGYEQYF.

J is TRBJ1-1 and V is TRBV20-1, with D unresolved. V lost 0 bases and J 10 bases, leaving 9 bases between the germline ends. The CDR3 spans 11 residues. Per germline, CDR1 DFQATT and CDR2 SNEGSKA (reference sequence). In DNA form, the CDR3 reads TGCAGTGCTAGAGATATCCGAGTAGCTTTCTTT. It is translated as CSARDIRVAFF.

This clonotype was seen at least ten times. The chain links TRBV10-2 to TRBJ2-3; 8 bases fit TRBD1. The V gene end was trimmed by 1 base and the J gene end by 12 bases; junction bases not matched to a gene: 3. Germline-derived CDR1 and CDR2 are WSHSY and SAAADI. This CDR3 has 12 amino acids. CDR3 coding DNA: TGCGCCAGCAGTGAGTTCGACAGGGGACAGTATTTT. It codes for CASSEFDRGQYF.

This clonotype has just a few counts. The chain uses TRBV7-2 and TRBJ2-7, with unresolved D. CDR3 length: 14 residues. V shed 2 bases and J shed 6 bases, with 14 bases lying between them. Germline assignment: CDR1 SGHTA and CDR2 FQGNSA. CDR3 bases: TGTGCCAGCAGCTTAATGGGCGAACCCCTCGAGCAGTACTTC. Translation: CASSLMGEPLEQYF.

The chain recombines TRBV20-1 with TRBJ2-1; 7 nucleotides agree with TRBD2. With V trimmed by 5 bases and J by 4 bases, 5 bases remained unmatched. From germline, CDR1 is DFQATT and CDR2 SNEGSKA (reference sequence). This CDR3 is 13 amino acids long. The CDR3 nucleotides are TGCAGTGCTGGGAGGGTGGGATACAATGAGCAGTTCTTC. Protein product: CSAGRVGYNEQFF.

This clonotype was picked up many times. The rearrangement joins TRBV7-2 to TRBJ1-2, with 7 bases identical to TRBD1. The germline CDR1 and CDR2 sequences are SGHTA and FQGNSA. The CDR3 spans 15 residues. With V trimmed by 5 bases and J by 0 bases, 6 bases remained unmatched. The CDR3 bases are TGTGCCAGCAGCCCCACTACAGGGGCTAACTATGGCTACACCTTC. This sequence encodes CASSPTTGANYGYTF.

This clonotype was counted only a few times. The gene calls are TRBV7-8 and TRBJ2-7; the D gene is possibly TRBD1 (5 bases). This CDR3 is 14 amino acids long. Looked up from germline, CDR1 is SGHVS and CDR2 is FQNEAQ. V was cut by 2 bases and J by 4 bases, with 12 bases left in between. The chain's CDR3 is CASSLSGFPYEQYF. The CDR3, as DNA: TGTGCCAGCAGCTTATCAGGGTTCCCTTACGAGCAGTACTTC.